The T cell receptor beta chain described here comes from a study of CXCR3-negative and CXCR3-positive naive CD8 T cells. Study-wide results and caveats: Naive CXCR3-negative and CXCR3-positive cells had similar TRBV-TRBJ usage; memory differed.

On this clonotype: The antigen remains unidentified.

Libraries were UMI-labeled 5' RACE TRB cDNA. From the 5' RACE reads, TCRdb lists one entry per CDR3 protein and no DNA. The sample's table shows fewer than 90,000 distinct CDR3 sequences. This CDR3 spans 14 amino acids. CDR1 and CDR2 (germline): MGHRA, YSYEKL. The sequence derives from a human donor in good health. Some clones in this sample may be carry-over from other donors' samples. Material: naive CXCR3- CD8+ T cells from blood. Stated subset: CD45RO-CCR7+CD27+CD95- naive CD8+ T cells lacking CXCR3 (TNR3-). This rearrangement joins TRBV4-1 to TRBJ2-2; TCRdb's assignment of TRBD1 cannot be checked, as there is no DNA. The CDR3: CASSQTGGWGELFF.